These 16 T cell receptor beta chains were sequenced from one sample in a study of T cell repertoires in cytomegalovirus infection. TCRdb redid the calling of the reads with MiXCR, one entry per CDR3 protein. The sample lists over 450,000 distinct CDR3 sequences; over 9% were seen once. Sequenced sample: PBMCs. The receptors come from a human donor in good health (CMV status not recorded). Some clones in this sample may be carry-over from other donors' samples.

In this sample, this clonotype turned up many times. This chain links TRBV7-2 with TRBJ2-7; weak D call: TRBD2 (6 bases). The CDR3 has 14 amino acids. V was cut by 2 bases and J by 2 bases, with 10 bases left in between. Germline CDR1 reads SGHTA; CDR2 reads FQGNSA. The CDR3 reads CASSLNGGTYEQYF. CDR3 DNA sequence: TGTGCCAGCAGCTTAAATGGGGGGACCTACGAGCAGTACTTC.

CDR3 sequence reads: CASSTTGVPGELFF. CDR3 nucleotides: TGTGCCAGCAGCACCACAGGGGTCCCCGGGGAGCTGTTTTTT. The rearrangement links TRBV9 to TRBJ2-2; 7 nucleotides agree with TRBD1. The V and J ends lost 4 bases and 6 bases, in that order; junction bases with no gene match: 6. The CDR3 consists of 14 residues. Germline CDR1 is SGDLS and CDR2 is YYNGEE.

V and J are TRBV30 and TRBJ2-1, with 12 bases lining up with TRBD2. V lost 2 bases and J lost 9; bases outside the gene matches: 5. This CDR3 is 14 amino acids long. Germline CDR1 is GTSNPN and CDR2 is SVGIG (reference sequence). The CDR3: CAWSRLAGVIEQFF. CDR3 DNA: TGTGCCTGGAGTAGACTAGCGGGAGTGATTGAGCAGTTCTTC.

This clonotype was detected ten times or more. In DNA, the CDR3 is TGTGCCAGCAGCGCAGGGCACCACGGCACCGGGGAGCTGTTTTTT. Its translation: CASSAGHHGTGELFF. V and J are TRBV7-2 and TRBJ2-2, with D maybe TRBD1 (5 bases). Trimming removed 5 bases from V and 4 bases from J, with 14 bases in between. Germline V gene lookup returns CDR1 SGHTA and CDR2 FQGNSA. There are 15 residues in the CDR3.

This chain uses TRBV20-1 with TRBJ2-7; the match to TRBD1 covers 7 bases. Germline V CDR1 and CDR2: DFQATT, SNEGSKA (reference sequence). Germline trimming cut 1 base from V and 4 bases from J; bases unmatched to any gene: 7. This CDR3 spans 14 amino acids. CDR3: CSARGHRGEYEQYF. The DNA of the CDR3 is TGCAGTGCTAGAGGTCACAGGGGCGAGTACGAGCAGTACTTC.

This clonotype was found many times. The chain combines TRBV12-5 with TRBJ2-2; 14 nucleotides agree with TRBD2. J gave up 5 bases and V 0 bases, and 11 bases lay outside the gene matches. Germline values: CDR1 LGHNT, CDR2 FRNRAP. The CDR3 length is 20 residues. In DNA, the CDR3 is TGTGCTAGTGGTTTGGTAACCTGGGGGACTAGCGGGAGTAGGACCGGGGAGCTGTTTTTT. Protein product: CASGLVTWGTSGSRTGELFF.

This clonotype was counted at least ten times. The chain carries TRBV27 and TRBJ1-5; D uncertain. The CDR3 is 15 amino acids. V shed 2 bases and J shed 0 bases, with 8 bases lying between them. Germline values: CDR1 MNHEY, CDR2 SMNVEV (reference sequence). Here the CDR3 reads CASSLTAYSNQPQHF. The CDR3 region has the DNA TGTGCCAGCAGTTTAACCGCATATAGCAATCAGCCCCAGCATTTT.

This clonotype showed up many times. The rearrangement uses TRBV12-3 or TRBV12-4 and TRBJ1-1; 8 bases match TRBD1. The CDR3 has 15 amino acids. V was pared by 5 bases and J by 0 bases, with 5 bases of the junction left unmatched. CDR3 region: CASSVDRAMNTEAFF. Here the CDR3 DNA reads TGTGCCAGCAGTGTGGACAGGGCGATGAACACTGAAGCTTTCTTT.

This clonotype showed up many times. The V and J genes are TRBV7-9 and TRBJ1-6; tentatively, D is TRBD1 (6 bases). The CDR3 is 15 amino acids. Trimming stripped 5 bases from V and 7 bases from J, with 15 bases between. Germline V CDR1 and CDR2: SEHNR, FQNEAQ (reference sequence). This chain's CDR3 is CASSHGRGENSPLHF. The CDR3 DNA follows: TGTGCCAGCAGCCACGGTAGGGGGGAGAATTCACCCCTCCACTTT.

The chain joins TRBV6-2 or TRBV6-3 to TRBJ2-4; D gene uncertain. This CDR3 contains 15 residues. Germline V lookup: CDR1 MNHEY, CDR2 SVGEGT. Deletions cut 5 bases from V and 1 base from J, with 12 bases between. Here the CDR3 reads CASSLSDEAKNIQYF. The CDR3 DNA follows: TGTGCCAGCAGTCTCTCGGATGAGGCCAAAAACATTCAGTACTTC.

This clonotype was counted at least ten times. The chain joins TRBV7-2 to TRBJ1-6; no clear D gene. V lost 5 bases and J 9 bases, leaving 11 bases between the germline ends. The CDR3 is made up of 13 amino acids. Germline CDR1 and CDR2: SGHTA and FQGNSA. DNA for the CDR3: TGTGCCAGCAGCCCCATTATAGTTTCACCCCTCCACTTT. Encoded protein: CASSPIIVSPLHF.

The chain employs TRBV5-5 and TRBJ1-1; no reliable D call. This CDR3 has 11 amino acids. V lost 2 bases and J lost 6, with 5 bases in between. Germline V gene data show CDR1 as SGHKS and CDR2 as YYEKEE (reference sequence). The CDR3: CASSFISEAFF. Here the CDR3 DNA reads TGTGCCAGCAGCTTTATTTCTGAAGCTTTCTTT. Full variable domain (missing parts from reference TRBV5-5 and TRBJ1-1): DAGVTQSPTHLIKTRGQQVTLRCSPISGHKSVSWYQQVLGQGPQFIFQYYEKEERGRGNFPDRFSARQFPNYSSELNVNALLLGDSALYLCASSFISEAFFGQGTRLTVV.

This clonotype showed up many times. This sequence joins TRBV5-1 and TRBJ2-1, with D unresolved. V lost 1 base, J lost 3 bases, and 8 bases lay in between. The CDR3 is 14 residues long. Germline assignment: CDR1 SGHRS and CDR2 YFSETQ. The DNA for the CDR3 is TGCGCCAGCAGCTTGAGTCCCGACTACAATGAGCAGTTCTTC. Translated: CASSLSPDYNEQFF.

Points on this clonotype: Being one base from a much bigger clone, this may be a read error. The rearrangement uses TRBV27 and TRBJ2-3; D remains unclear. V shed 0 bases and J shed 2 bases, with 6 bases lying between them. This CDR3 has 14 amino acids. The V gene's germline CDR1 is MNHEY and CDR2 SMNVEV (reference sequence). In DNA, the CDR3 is TGTGCCAGCAGTTTATCGTGGGTCACAGATACGCAGTATTTT. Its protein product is CASSLSWVTDTQYF.

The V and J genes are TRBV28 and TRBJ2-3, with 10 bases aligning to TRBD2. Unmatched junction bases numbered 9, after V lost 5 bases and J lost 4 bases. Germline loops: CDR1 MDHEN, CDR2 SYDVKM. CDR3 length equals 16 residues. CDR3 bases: TGTGCCAGCAGTCCCCCGGGAGCGGGAGGGTCAGATACGCAGTATTTT. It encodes CASSPPGAGGSDTQYF.

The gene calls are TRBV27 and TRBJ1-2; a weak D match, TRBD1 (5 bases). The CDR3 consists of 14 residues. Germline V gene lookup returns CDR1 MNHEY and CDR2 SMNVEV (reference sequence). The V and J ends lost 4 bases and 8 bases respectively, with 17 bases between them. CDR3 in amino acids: CASSSLGAWRGYTF. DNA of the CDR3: TGTGCCAGCAGTTCTTTAGGGGCCTGGAGGGGCTACACCTTC.